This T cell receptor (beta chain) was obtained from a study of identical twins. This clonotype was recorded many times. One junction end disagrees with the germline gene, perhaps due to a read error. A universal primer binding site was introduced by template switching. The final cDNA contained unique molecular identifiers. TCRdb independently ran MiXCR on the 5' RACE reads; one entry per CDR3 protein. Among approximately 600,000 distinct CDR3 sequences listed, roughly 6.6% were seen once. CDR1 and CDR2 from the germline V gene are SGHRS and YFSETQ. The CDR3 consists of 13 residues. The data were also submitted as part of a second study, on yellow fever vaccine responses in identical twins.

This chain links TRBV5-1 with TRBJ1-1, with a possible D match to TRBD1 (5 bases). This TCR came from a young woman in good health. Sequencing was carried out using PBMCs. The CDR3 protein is CASSGTLNTEAFF. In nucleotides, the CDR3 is TGTGCCAGCAGCGGGACGTTGAACACTGAAGCTTTCTTT. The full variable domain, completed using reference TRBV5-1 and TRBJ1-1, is KAGVTQTPRYLIKTRGQQVTLSCSPISGHRSVSWYQQTPGQGLQFLFEYFSETQRNKGNFPGRFSGRQFSNSRSEMNVSTLELGDSALYLCASSGTLNTEAFFGQGTRLTVV.